In this sample, the clone carrying this TCR beta chain turned up a few times. Antigen specificity is unknown. The junction departs from the called germline gene at one end, perhaps through a read error. The CDR3 length is 12 residues. A second 7 to 11 cycle PCR used barcoded and J-beta primers. All samples yielded 2.5 million or more CDR3-containing paired-end reads. TCRdb reprocessed the 5' RACE reads via MiXCR and lists one record per CDR3 protein. The sample has about 800,000 distinct CDR3 sequences, roughly 25% seen once. The data were taken from a study of blood T cells in healthy people across ages. Study-level results: As age increased, TCR beta diversity per million T cells fell in a roughly linear fashion. Both naive CD4+ cell counts and diversity were greater in long-lived donors than in aged donors.

These data were also reused for a study on T cells of mothers and their children. That work states: Each mother yielded more than 8.5 million TCR beta CDR3 reads. Each child yielded 2.5 million to 3 million reads.

The receptor's source is a boy aged 5-17 years in good health. Material for sequencing was blood. The chain joins TRBV12-3 or TRBV12-4 to TRBJ1-5, with D possibly matching TRBD1 (5 bases). CDR3 protein: CASSLNRQHQHF. The CDR3 DNA follows: TGTGCCAGCAGTTTGAACCGACAGCACCAGCATTTT.